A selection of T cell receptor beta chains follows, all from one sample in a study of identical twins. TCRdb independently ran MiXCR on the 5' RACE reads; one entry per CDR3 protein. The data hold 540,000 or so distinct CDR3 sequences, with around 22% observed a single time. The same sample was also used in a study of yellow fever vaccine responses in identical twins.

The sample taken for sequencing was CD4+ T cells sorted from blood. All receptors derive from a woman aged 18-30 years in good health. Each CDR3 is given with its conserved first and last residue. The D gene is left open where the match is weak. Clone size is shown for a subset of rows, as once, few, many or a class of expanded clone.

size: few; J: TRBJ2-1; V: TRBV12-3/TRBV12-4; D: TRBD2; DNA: TGTGCCAGCAGTTTACCCCTAGGCGGGGGTGACTACAATGAGCAGTTCTTC; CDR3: CASSLPLGGGDYNEQFF
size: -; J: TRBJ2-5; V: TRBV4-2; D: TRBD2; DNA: TGTGCCAGCAGCCAAGATGAGCGGGGGGGCGGAGAGACCCAGTACTTC; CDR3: CASSQDERGGGETQYF
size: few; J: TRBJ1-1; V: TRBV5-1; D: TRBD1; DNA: TGCGCCAGCAGCGTCCGGGACAGATCCTCGAAAGCTTTCTTT; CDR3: CASSVRDRSSKAFF
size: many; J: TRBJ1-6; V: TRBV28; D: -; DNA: TGTGCCAGCAGTTTTCAAACTCTAGGTTCACCCCTCCACTTT; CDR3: CASSFQTLGSPLHF
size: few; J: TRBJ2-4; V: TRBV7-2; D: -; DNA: TGTGCCAGCAGTGGGGTAGCCAAAAACATTCAGTACTTC; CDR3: CASSGVAKNIQYF
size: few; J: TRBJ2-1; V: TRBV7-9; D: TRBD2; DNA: TGTGCCAGCAGAAAGCGGGAGTTGAGCGATGAGCAGTTCTTC; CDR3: CASRKRELSDEQFF
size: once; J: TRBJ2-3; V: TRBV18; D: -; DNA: TGTGCCAGCTCACCCACTTACTCAGATACGCAGTATTTT; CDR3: CASSPTYSDTQYF
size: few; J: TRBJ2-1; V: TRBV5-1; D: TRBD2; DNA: TGCGCCAGCAGCTTGGGACTAGCGGGAGGGCCGTTGAATGAGCAGTTCTTC; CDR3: CASSLGLAGGPLNEQFF
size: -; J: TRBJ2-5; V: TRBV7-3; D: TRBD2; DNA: TGTGCCAGCAGCAAGGGACTAGCGGGTGGGACCCAGTACTTC; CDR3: CASSKGLAGGTQYF
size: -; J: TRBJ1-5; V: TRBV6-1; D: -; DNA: TGTGCCAGCAGTGCACGACAGGCTGAAACCAGCAATCAGCCCCAGCATTTT; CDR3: CASSARQAETSNQPQHF
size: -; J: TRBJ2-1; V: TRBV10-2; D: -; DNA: TGCGCCAGCAGTGCCGGTAGAATCTACAATGAGCAGTTCTTC; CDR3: CASSAGRIYNEQFF
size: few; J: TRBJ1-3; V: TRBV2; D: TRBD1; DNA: TGTGCCAGCCAACAGGGGGCGGGGGACACCATATATTTT; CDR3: CASQQGAGDTIYF
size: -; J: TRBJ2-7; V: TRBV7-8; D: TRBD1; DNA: TGTGCCAGCCTCATTAGGCCGGACAGGGGATACGAGCAGTACTTC; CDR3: CASLIRPDRGYEQYF
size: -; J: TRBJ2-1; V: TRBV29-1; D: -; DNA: TGCAGCGTTGCCCCCCTTGGTAGTTACAATGAGCAGTTCTTC; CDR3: CSVAPLGSYNEQFF
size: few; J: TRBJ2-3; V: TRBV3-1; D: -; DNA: TGTGCCAGCAGGCCGACCCTTGGCACAGATACGCAGTATTTT; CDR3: CASRPTLGTDTQYF
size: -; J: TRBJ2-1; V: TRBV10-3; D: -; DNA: TGTGCCATCAGTGAGTCGCATACCACCTACAATGAGCAGTTCTTC; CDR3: CAISESHTTYNEQFF
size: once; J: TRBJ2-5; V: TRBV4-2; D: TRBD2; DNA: TGTGCCAGCAGCTACCTTAGCGGGGGGTCATTACAAGAGACCCAGTACTTC; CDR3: CASSYLSGGSLQETQYF
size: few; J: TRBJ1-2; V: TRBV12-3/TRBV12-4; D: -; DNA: TGTGCCAGCAGTCCCGGGAAGGCCCGAACTAACTATGGCTACACCTTC; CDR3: CASSPGKARTNYGYTF
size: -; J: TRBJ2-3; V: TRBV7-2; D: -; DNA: TGTGCCAGCAGCTTAGTACTTCAGTCAGATACGCAGTATTTT; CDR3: CASSLVLQSDTQYF
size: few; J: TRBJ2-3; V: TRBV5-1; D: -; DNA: TGCGCCAGCAGCTCCCGGACCAGATCCACAGATACGCAGTATTTT; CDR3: CASSSRTRSTDTQYF
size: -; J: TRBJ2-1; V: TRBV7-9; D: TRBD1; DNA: TGTGCCAGCGCCCCCCGGGACAGCCCTTGGGATGAGCAGTTCTTC; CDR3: CASAPRDSPWDEQFF
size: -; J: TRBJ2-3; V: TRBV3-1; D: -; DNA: TGTGCCAGCAGGGCCACCACAGATACGCAGTATTTT; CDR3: CASRATTDTQYF
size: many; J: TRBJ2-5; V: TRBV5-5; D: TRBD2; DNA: TGTGCCAGCAGCTTGGTGGGGGGGGAGACCCAGTACTTC; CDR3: CASSLVGGETQYF
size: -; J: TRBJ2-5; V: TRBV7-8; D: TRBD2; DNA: TGTGCCAGCACCTCGAGGGGCGGGAGATTGGGGGAGACCCAGTACTTC; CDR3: CASTSRGGRLGETQYF
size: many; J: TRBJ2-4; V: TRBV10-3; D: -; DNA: TGTGCCATCAGTGAGTTGGATGTTTACCCGAAAAACATTCAGTACTTC; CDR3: CAISELDVYPKNIQYF
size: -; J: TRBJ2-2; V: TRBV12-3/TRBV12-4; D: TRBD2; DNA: TGTGCCAGCAGTTTAGGACTAGCGGGAGGATACGGGGAGCTGTTTTTT; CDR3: CASSLGLAGGYGELFF
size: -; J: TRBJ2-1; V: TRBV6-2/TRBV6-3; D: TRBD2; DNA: TGTGCCAGCAGCCCGCGGGAGAAGAGAGACAATGAGCAGTTCTTC; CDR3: CASSPREKRDNEQFF
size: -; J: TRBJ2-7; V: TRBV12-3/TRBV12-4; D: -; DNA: TGTGCCAGCAGTTTAAGAGGGGCTGGGACCTACGAGCAGTACTTC; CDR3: CASSLRGAGTYEQYF
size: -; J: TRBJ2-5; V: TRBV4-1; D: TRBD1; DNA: TGCGCCAGCAGCCAAGGGACAGGGGTGGGTTTGGAGACCCAGTACTTC; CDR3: CASSQGTGVGLETQYF
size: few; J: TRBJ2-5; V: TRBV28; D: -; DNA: TGTGCCAGCAGTTTCGCCAGGGATGGAGAGACCCAGTACTTC; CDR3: CASSFARDGETQYF
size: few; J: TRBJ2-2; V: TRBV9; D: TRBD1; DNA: TGTGCCAGCAGCGTAGAGAGGGGGCGCGGGGAGCTGTTTTTT; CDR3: CASSVERGRGELFF
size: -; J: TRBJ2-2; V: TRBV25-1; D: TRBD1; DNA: TGTGCCAGCACCCGGGACAGAAACACCGGGGAGCTGTTTTTT; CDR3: CASTRDRNTGELFF
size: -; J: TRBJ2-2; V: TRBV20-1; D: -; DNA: TGCAGTGCTAGAGATAGCGGCGGGGCCACCGGGGAGCTGTTTTTT; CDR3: CSARDSGGATGELFF